A single sample is the source of the 10 T cell receptor beta chains below, sequenced in a study of regulatory T cells in long-lasting Graves disease. Libraries of TCR beta came from iRepertoire HTBI primers plus Arm-PCR of CDR3 regions. Each CDR3 protein gets one entry after TCRdb re-called the multiplex PCR reads with MiXCR. The table shows some 450,000 distinct CDR3 sequences, with about 15% occurring only once. Time point here: newly diagnosed GD, antithyroid drugs for less than 3 months. Generation of the TCR library employed RNA extracted from PBMCs. This sample also belongs to another study, concerning T cells in Graves' hyperthyroidism and ophthalmopathy.

The material was peripheral blood mononuclear cells (PBMCs), obtained at new diagnosis, from a patient treated with antithyroid drugs. Receptors originate from a woman aged 25 to 39 with Graves disease.

The CDR3 nucleotides read TGTGCCAGCAGCACGGGACAGGGGGCGCTCACCGGGGAGCTGTTTTTT. This translates into CASSTGQGALTGELFF. The V call is TRBV7-9, the J call TRBJ2-2, with TRBD1 matching 12 bases. From germline, CDR1 is SEHNR and CDR2 FQNEAQ (reference sequence). V shed 5 bases, J shed 4 bases, and the junction held 5 bases outside the gene matches. This CDR3 region has 16 residues.

The V call is TRBV6-5, the J call TRBJ2-1, with 10 nucleotides matching TRBD2. V was clipped by 3 bases and J by 4 bases; unmatched bases: 18. Germline values: CDR1 MNHEY, CDR2 SVGAGI. This CDR3 has 20 residues. The CDR3 loop is CASSYDYSGSGRDNYNEQFF. In DNA, the CDR3 is TGTGCCAGCAGTTATGATTATTCAGGGAGCGGGAGGGATAATTACAATGAGCAGTTCTTC.

Only a few counts were recorded for this clonotype. This chain links TRBV6-2 or TRBV6-3 with TRBJ1-4; possibly TRBD1 for D (6 bases). V lost 5 bases to trimming and J lost 8 bases, with 15 bases between them. The CDR3 contains 14 residues. The germline V gene has CDR1 MNHEY and CDR2 SVGEGT. DNA of the CDR3: TGTGCCAGCAGTGACGGCAGGGGAAGCGAAAAACTGTTTTTT. This sequence encodes CASSDGRGSEKLFF.

J is TRBJ1-6 and V is TRBV6-1; D might be TRBD1 (6 bases). The V end was cut by 6 bases, the J end by 8 bases, with 17 bases between. Germline V gene lookup returns CDR1 MNHNS and CDR2 SASEGT. This CDR3 comprises 15 residues. CDR3 loop: CASRGTRRGDSPLHF. The CDR3 DNA reads as TGTGCCAGCAGAGGGACAAGGCGAGGAGATTCACCCCTCCACTTT.

The chain joins TRBV27 to TRBJ2-6; D is unresolved. Germline CDR1 and CDR2: MNHEY and SMNVEV (reference sequence). This CDR3 has 15 residues. Trimming shortened V by 3 bases and J by 4 bases, and 10 bases separated the two germline ends. CDR3 nucleotide sequence: TGTGCCAGCAGTTTTATCCGCACCGGGGCCAACGTCCTGACTTTC. It codes for CASSFIRTGANVLTF.

This clonotype was detected ten times or more. The V call is TRBV6-2 or TRBV6-3, the J call TRBJ2-1; D is possibly TRBD2 (5 bases). Germline CDR1 is MNHEY and CDR2 is SVGEGT. V lost 4 bases and J 0 bases, leaving 13 bases between the germline ends. CDR3 length: 16 residues. The CDR3 DNA reads as TGTGCCAGCAGTTCCCCCGGTGGGAGCTCCTACAATGAGCAGTTCTTC. Translating it yields CASSSPGGSSYNEQFF.

The sample holds a few counts of this clonotype. The chain joins TRBV2 to TRBJ2-3; 9 bases agree with TRBD1. The V gene end was trimmed by 3 bases and the J gene end by 3 bases; junction bases not matched to a gene: 13. Germline V gene lookup returns CDR1 SNHLY and CDR2 FYNNEI. CDR3 size: 18 residues. CDR3 sequence: CASSEVPQGAYSTDTQYF. The CDR3 coding sequence is TGTGCCAGCAGTGAGGTTCCACAGGGGGCGTACAGTACAGATACGCAGTATTTT.

In its sample, this clonotype was seen many times. The J gene is TRBJ2-1, the V gene TRBV11-2; D is unclear. Germline V gene data show CDR1 as SGHAT and CDR2 as FQNNGV. The CDR3 runs to 13 residues. Trimming shortened V by 5 bases and J by 3 bases, and 8 bases separated the two germline ends. The CDR3 region is CASSPRHYNEQFF. CDR3 coding DNA: TGTGCCAGCAGCCCTAGACACTACAATGAGCAGTTCTTC.

Notes on this clonotype: The junction departs from the called germline gene at one end, perhaps through a read error. This rearrangement joins TRBV5-6 to TRBJ2-4, with a possible D match to TRBD2 (7 bases). Germline V gene sequence: CDR1 SGHDT, CDR2 YYEEEE. The CDR3 consists of 19 residues. This CDR3 reads CASSLDRGAFTLAKNMQYF. The CDR3 DNA is TGTGCCAGCAGCTTAGATCGGGGGGCCTTCACCTTAGCCAAAAACATGCAGTACTTC. Drawing the rest from reference TRBV5-6 and TRBJ2-4, the complete variable domain is DAGVTQSPTHLIKTRGQQVTLRCSPKSGHDTVSWYQQALGQGPQFIFQYYEEEERQRGNFPDRFSGHQFPNYSSELNVNALLLGDSALYLCASSLDRGAFTLAKNMQYFGAGTRLSVL.

The chain carries TRBV24-1 and TRBJ2-5; D is uncertain. V was clipped by 2 bases and J by 5 bases, with 5 bases between them. CDR1 and CDR2 from the germline V gene are KGHDR and SFDVKD. The CDR3 contains 12 residues. CDR3: CATSDSYETQYF. As DNA, the CDR3 is TGTGCCACCAGTGATTCCTACGAGACCCAGTACTTC.